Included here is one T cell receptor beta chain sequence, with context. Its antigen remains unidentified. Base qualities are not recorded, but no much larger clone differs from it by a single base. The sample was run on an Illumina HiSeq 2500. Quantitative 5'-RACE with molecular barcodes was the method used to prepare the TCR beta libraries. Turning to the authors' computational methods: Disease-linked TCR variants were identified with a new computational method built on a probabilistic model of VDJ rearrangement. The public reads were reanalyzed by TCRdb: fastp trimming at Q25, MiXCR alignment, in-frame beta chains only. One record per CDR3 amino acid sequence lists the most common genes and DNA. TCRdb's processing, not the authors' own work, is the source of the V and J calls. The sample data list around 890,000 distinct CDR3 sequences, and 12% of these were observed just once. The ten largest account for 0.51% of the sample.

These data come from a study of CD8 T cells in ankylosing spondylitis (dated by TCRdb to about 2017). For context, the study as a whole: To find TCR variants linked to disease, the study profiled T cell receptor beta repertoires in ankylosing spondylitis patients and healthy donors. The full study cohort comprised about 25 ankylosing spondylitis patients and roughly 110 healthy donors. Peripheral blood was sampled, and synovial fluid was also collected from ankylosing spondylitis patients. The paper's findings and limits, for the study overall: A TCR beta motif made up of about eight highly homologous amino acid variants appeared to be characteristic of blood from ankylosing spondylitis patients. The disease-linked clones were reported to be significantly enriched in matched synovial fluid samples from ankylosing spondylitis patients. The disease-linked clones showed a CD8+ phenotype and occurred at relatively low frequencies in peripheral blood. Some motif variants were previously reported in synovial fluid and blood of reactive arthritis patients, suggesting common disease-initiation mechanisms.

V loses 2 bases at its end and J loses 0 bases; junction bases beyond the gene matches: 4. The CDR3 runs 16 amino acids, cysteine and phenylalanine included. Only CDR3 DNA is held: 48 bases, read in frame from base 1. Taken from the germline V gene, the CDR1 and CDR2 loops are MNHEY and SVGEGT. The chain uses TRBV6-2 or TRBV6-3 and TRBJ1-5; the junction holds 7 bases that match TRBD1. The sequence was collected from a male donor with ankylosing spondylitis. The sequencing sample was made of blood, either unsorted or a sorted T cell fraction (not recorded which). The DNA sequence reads TGTGCCAGCAGTTACGGGACAGCTTATAGCAATCAGCCCCAGCATTTT. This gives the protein CASSYGTAYSNQPQHF.